This record looks at one T cell receptor (beta chain) sequence and its context. Sequenced by immunoSEQ multiplex PCR; TCRdb stores in-frame clones only, minus some. Altogether about 52,000 clones are present, 82% being singletons, with the ten largest covering approximately 10%. This sample was taken from a study of blood T cell repertoires in COVID-19. In Seattle, patients joined the study during active infection and were tracked longitudinally. Germline CDR1 is MNHEY and CDR2 is SVGAGI. Deletions cut 0 bases from V and 0 bases from J, with 11 bases between. This CDR3 is built from 16 residues. The receptor's source is a man aged 80 or over with COVID-19, enrolled during active disease. The chain has TRBV6-5 and TRBJ1-1; D is possibly TRBD1 (5 bases). The sequenced sample was peripheral blood. The CDR3 nucleotides are TGTGCCAGCAGTTACTCCGCAGGGTCGATGAACACTGAAGCTTTCTTT. This gives the protein CASSYSAGSMNTEAFF.